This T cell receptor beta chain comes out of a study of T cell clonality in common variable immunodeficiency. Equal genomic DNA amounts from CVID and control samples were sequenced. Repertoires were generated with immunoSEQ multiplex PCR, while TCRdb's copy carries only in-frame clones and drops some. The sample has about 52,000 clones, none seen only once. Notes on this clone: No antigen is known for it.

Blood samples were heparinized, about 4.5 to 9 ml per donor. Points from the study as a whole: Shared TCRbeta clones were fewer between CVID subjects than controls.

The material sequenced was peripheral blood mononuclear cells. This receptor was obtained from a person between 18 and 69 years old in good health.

CDR3 loop: CSVGGLSSYNEQFF. Partial CDR3 DNA: TGCAGTGTAGGAGGACTCAGCTCCTACAATGAG. J is TRBJ2-1 and V is TRBV20-1, with D possibly matching TRBD2 (5 bases). Read data end 3 residues before the CDR3 end; the end is taken from the germline J gene. Germline V lookup: CDR1 DFQATT, CDR2 SNEGSKA (reference sequence). CDR3 length: 14 residues. V lost 7 bases and J lost 0, with 13 bases in between.